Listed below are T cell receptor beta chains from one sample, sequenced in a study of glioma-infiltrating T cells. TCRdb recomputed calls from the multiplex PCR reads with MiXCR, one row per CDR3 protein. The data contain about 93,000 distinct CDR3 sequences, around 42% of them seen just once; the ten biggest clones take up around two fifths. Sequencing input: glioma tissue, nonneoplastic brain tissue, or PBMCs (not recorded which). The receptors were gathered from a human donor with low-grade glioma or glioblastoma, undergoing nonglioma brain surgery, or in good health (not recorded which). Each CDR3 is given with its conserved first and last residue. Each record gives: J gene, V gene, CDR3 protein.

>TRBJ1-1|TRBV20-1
CSAREADRQTEAFF
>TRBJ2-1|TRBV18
CASSQGVNEQFF
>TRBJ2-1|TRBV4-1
CASTREVAGGLSSYNEQFF
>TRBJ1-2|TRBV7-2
CASRPPVAGTNYGYTF
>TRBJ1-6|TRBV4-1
CTSGQDGPRQGYSPLHF
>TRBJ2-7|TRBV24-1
CATSAHSSPDEQYF
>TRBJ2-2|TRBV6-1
CASSESGSGRELFF
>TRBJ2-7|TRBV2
CASEGGVSYEQYF
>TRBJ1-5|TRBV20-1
CSARPSEQNQTKHF
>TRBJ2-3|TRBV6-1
CASAQLRVGTQYF
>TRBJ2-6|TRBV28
CASYPLYGANVLTF
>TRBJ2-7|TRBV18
CASSPPVGGPGEQYF